This passage covers 16 T cell receptor beta chains from one sample sequenced in a study of cytomegalovirus exposure and HLA in healthy donors. PCR was performed using 60 Vbeta and 13 Jbeta primers. The protocol was immunoSEQ multiplex PCR, while the TCRdb copy is restricted to in-frame clones and leaves out a portion. Among approximately 69,000 clones, 60% to 75% were seen once, and the ten largest hold less than 25%. Material for sequencing was PBMCs. Receptors originate from a man aged 35-49 years in good health and CMV-seropositive.

This clone was seen a handful of times. V and J are TRBV29-1 and TRBJ1-1; tentatively, D is TRBD1 (5 bases). Germline V gives CDR1 SQVTM, CDR2 ANQGSEA. The CDR3 consists of 12 residues. Deletions cut 3 bases from V and 3 bases from J, with 8 bases between. The CDR3 region is CSVDREDTEAFF. The CDR3 DNA is TGCAGCGTTGACAGGGAGGACACTGAAGCTTTCTTT.

The rearrangement links TRBV4-1 to TRBJ2-5; TRBD2 aligns across 8 bases. Trimming removed 1 base from V and 5 bases from J; junction bases left unmatched: 12. The CDR3 loop spans 17 amino acids. Per germline, CDR1 MGHRA and CDR2 YSYEKL. DNA for the CDR3: TGCGCCAGCAGCCAAGGGCCTCGCGGGGGGAGAAACGAGACCCAGTACTTC. Translation: CASSQGPRGGRNETQYF.

CDR3 DNA: TGCGCCAGCAGATCGGAGGGGTATTCGGCAGATACGCAGTATTTT. Its translation is CASRSEGYSADTQYF. V gene TRBV5-1 combines with J gene TRBJ2-3, with D tentatively TRBD2 (6 bases). The CDR3 spans 15 residues. Between the trimmed V and J ends, which lost 5 bases and 4 bases, there was a span of 17 bases. CDR1 and CDR2 from the germline V gene are SGHRS and YFSETQ.

The chain combines TRBV6-6 with TRBJ2-2; a weak D match, TRBD2 (5 bases). The V gene lost 8 bases and the J gene lost 1 base, with 11 bases spanning the gap. CDR3 length: 14 amino acids. Germline V CDR1 and CDR2: MNHNY, SVGAGI (reference sequence). The CDR3 reads CASFASWNTGELFF. The CDR3 DNA follows: TGTGCCAGCTTCGCTAGCTGGAACACCGGGGAGCTGTTTTTT.

The genes are TRBV10-3 and TRBJ2-1; TRBD2 might be the D (6 bases). Deletions cut 0 bases from V and 8 bases from J, with 8 bases between. Germline CDR1 and CDR2: ENHRY and SYGVKD. The CDR3 has 13 residues. For the CDR3, the DNA is TGTGCCATCAGTGAGTCTACGGGGGATGAGCAGTTCTTC. This encodes CAISESTGDEQFF.

The V gene is TRBV5-1, the J gene TRBJ1-4, with 8 bases aligning to TRBD1. Germline V gene lookup returns CDR1 SGHRS and CDR2 YFSETQ. The ends lost 4 bases at V and 8 bases at J; junction bases unmatched: 4. The CDR3 covers 13 residues. The chain's CDR3 is CASSMTGVEKLFF. The CDR3 nucleotides are TGCGCCAGCAGCATGACAGGGGTAGAAAAACTGTTTTTT. The variable domain in full, completed from reference TRBV5-1 and TRBJ1-4, reads KAGVTQTPRYLIKTRGQQVTLSCSPISGHRSVSWYQQTPGQGLQFLFEYFSETQRNKGNFPGRFSGRQFSNSRSEMNVSTLELGDSALYLCASSMTGVEKLFFGSGTQLSVL.

V is TRBV4-3 and J is TRBJ2-3; 9 bases map to TRBD2. J gave up 6 bases and V 4 bases, and 5 bases lay outside the gene matches. Germline values: CDR1 LGHNA, CDR2 YSLEER. The CDR3 consists of 14 residues. The CDR3 region is CASSPSGERDTQYF. Here the CDR3 DNA reads TGCGCCAGCAGCCCTAGCGGGGAGAGGGATACGCAGTATTTT.

This clone occurred a few times. This chain connects TRBV5-1 to TRBJ1-1, with D perhaps TRBD1 (6 bases). This CDR3 is 14 amino acids long. V was trimmed by 4 bases and J by 1 base, leaving 11 bases between them. The germline V gene has CDR1 SGHRS and CDR2 YFSETQ. CDR3 in DNA: TGCGCCAGCAGCGCGACGACAGGGAACACTGAAGCTTTCTTT. Its translation is CASSATTGNTEAFF.

In nucleotides, the CDR3 is TGCGCCAGCAGCTTGGGAGCGGGGGCCGGATTGAGAAATACGCAGTATTTT. Protein sequence: CASSLGAGAGLRNTQYF. The chain links TRBV5-1 to TRBJ2-3; 8 bases match TRBD2. With V trimmed by 0 bases and J by 7 bases, 13 bases remained unmatched. The germline V gene has CDR1 SGHRS and CDR2 YFSETQ. CDR3 size: 17 residues.

V gene TRBV7-9 combines with J gene TRBJ1-4, with D possibly matching TRBD1 (5 bases). Germline CDR1 SEHNR, CDR2 FQNEAQ (reference sequence). Trimming removed 0 bases from V and 6 bases from J, with 8 bases in between. This CDR3 spans 14 amino acids. Here the CDR3 reads CASSLASRDEKLFF. The CDR3 DNA follows: TGTGCCAGCAGCTTAGCCTCCAGGGATGAAAAACTGTTTTTT.

Only a few counts were recorded for this clone. The V call is TRBV5-1, the J call TRBJ2-2, with TRBD1 matching over 10 bases. CDR3 size: 14 residues. CDR1 and CDR2 from the germline V gene are SGHRS and YFSETQ. The trim removed 4 bases at V and 6 bases at J, leaving 3 bases unmatched. CDR3 sequence (DNA): TGCGCCAGCAGCCAGGGACAGGGGTCCGGGGAGCTGTTTTTT. It yields the protein CASSQGQGSGELFF.

This clone was picked up a small number of times. The chain recombines TRBV28 with TRBJ1-1, with D uncertain. Germline V lookup: CDR1 MDHEN, CDR2 SYDVKM. Trimming left V 2 bases short and J 6 bases short, with 10 bases between. This CDR3 is 13 amino acids long. In DNA form, the CDR3 reads TGTGCCAGCAGTTTAGCGTTCAGCGCTGAAGCTTTCTTT. Translating it yields CASSLAFSAEAFF.

The chain has TRBV19 and TRBJ1-1, with 7 nucleotides matching TRBD1. CDR1 LNHDA and CDR2 SQIVND come from the germline V gene (reference sequence). V was pared by 7 bases and J by 2 bases, with 7 bases of the junction left unmatched. The CDR3 spans 14 residues. The CDR3 loop reads CASTQTGFNTEAFF. The CDR3 region has the DNA TGTGCCAGTACCCAGACAGGGTTTAACACTGAAGCTTTCTTT.

V is TRBV29-1 and J is TRBJ2-3; tentatively, D is TRBD2 (6 bases). CDR1 and CDR2 from the germline V gene are SQVTM and ANQGSEA. This CDR3 is 14 amino acids long. V lost 6 bases and J 8 bases, leaving 21 bases between the germline ends. The CDR3 is CSVSPGDLVGTQYF. CDR3 nucleotides: TGCAGCGTCTCACCGGGGGACCTCGTAGGTACGCAGTATTTT.

CDR3 sequence reads: CASSSRGGYYEQYF. The CDR3 DNA sequence: TGTGCCAGCAGCTCTCGGGGGGGTTACTACGAGCAGTACTTC. The genes are TRBV7-9 and TRBJ2-5; 8 positions agree with TRBD2. The DNA end favors TRBJ2-7, so the J call may be wrong. CDR3 size: 14 residues. Germline V gene sequence: CDR1 SEHNR, CDR2 FQNEAQ (reference sequence).

The chain joins TRBV6-5 to TRBJ1-1; D not resolved. Germline-derived CDR1 and CDR2 are MNHEY and SVGAGI. CDR3 size: 13 residues. V lost 2 bases to trimming and J lost 3 bases, with 7 bases between them. The CDR3 DNA reads as TGTGCCAGCAGTTACGGGAGTTACACTGAAGCTTTCTTT. This codes for CASSYGSYTEAFF.